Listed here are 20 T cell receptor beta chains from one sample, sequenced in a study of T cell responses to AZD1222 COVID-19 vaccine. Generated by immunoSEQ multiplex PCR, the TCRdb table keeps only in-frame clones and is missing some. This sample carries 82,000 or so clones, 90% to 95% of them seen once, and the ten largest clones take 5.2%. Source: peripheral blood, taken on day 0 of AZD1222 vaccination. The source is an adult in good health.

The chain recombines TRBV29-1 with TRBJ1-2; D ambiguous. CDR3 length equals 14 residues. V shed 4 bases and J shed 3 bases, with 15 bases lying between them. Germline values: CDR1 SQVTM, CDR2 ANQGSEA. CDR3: CSVVFIGKDYGYTF. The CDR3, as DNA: TGCAGCGTTGTGTTCATAGGGAAGGACTATGGCTACACCTTC.

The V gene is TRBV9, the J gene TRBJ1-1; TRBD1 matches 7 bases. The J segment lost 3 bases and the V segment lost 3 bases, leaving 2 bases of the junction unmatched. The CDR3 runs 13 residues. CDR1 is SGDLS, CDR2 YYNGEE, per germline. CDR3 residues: CASSEGAHTEAFF. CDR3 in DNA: TGTGCCAGCAGCGAGGGGGCCCACACTGAAGCTTTCTTT.

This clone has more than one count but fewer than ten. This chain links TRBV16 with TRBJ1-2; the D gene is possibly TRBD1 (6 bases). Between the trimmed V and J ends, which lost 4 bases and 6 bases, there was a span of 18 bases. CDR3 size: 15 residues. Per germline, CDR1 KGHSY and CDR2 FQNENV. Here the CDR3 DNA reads TGTGCCAGCAGCCTAGCATATGGGGGCGCGGATGGCTACACCTTC. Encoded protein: CASSLAYGGADGYTF.

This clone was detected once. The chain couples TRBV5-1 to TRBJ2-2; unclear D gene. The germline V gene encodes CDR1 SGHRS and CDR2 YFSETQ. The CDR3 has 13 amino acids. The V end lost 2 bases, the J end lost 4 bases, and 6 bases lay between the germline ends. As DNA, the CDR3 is TGCGCCAGCAGCTTTAGCTCCACCGGGGAGCTGTTTTTT. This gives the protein CASSFSSTGELFF.

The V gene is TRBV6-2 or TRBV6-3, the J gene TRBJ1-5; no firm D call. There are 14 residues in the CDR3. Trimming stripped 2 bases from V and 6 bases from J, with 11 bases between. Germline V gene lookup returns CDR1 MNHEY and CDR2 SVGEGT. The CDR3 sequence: CASSYNSRVQPQHF. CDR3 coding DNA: TGTGCCAGCAGTTACAACAGCCGTGTTCAGCCCCAGCATTTT.

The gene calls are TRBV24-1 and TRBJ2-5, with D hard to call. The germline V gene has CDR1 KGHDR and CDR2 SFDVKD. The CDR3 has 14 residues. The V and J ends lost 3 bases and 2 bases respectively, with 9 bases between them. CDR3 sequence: CATSDPGTQETQYF. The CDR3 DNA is TGTGCCACCAGTGATCCAGGCACACAAGAGACCCAGTACTTC.

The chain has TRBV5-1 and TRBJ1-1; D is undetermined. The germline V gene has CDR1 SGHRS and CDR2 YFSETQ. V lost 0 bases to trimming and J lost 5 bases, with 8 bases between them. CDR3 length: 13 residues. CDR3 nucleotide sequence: TGCGCCAGCAGCTTGGGGGGTCGGACTGAAGCTTTCTTT. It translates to CASSLGGRTEAFF.

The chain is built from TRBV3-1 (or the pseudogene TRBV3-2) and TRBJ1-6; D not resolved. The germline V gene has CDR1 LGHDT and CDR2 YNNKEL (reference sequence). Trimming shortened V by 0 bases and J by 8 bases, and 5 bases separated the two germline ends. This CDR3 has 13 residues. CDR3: CASSQETHSPLHF. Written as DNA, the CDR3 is TGTGCCAGCAGCCAAGAGACGCATTCACCCCTCCACTTT.

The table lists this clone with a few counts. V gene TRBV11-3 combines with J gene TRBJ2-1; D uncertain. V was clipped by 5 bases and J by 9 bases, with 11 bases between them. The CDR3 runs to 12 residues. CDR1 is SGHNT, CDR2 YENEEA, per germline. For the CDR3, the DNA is TGTGCCAGCAGCGGTCGTGGGGTTGAGCAGTTCTTC. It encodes CASSGRGVEQFF.

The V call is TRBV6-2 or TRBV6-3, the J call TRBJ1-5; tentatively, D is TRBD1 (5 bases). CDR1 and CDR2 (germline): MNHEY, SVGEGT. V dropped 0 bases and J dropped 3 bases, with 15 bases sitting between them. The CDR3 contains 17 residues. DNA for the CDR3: TGTGCCAGCAGTTACTCGCCGGGGGGGAGTGACAATCAGCCCCAGCATTTT. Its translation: CASSYSPGGSDNQPQHF.

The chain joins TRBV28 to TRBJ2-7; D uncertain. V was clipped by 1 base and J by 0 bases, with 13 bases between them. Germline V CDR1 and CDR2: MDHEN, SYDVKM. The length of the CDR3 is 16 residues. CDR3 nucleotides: TGTGCCAGCAGTTTATTTTCTAGGGCCAGCTCCTACGAGCAGTACTTC. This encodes CASSLFSRASSYEQYF.

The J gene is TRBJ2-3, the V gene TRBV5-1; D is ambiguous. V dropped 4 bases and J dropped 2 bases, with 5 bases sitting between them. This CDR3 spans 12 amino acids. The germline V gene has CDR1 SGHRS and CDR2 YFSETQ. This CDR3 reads CASSIYTDTQYF. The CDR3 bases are TGCGCCAGCAGCATTTACACAGATACGCAGTATTTT.

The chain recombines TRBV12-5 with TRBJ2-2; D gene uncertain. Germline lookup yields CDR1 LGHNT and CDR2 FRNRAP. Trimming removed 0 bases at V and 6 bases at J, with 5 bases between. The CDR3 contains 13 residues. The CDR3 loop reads CASGLVGAGELFF. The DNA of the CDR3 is TGTGCTAGTGGTTTGGTTGGTGCCGGGGAGCTGTTTTTT.

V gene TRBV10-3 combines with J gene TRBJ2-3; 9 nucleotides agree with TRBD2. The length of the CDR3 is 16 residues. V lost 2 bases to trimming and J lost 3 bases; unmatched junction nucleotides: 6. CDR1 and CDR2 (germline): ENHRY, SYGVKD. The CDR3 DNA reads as TGTGCCATCAGTGAGGATAGCGGGGGAGGGACAGATACGCAGTATTTT. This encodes CAISEDSGGGTDTQYF.

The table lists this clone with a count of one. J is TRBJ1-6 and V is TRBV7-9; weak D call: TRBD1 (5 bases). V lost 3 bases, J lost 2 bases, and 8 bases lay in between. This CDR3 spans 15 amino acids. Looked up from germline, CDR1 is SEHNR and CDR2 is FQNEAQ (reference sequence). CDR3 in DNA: TGTGCCAGCAGCTTCGGGACGACCTATAATTCACCCCTCCACTTT. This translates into CASSFGTTYNSPLHF. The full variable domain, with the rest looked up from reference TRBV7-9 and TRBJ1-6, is DTGVSQNPRHKITKRGQNVTFRCDPISEHNRLYWYRQTLGQGPEFLTYFQNEAQLEKSRLLSDRFSAERPKGSFSTLEIQRTEQGDSAMYLCASSFGTTYNSPLHFGNGTRLTVT.

In nucleotides, the CDR3 is TGTGCCAGCAGTCCCGGGACCGCCTATGGCTACACCTTC. It yields the protein CASSPGTAYGYTF. V usage is TRBV2 and J usage is TRBJ1-2; a weak D match, TRBD1 (5 bases). The germline gives CDR1 SNHLY, CDR2 FYNNEI. The CDR3 loop spans 13 amino acids. V lost 5 bases and J 4 bases, leaving 11 bases between the germline ends.

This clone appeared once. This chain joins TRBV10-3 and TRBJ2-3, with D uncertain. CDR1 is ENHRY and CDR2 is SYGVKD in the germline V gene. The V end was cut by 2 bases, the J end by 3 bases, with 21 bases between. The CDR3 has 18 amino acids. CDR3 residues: CAISETMVVWGTTDTQYF. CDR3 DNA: TGTGCCATCAGTGAGACAATGGTTGTTTGGGGAACAACAGATACGCAGTATTTT.

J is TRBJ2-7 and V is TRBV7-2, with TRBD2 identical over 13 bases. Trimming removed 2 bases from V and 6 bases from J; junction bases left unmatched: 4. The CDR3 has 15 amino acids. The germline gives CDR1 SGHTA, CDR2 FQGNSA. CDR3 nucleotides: TGTGCCAGCAGCTTAACTAGCGGGGGGGTAGGCGAGCAGTACTTC. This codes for CASSLTSGGVGEQYF. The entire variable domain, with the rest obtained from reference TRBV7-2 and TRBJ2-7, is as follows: GAGVSQSPSNKVTEKGKDVELRCDPISGHTALYWYRQSLGQGLEFLIYFQGNSAPDKSGLPSDRFSAERTGGSVSTLTIQRTQQEDSAVYLCASSLTSGGVGEQYFGPGTRLTVT.

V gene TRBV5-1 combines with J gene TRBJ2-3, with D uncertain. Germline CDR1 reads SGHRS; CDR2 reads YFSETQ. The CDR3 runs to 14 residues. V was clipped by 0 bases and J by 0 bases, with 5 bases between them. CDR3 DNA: TGCGCCAGCAGCTTGGCCAGAAGCACAGATACGCAGTATTTT. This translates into CASSLARSTDTQYF.

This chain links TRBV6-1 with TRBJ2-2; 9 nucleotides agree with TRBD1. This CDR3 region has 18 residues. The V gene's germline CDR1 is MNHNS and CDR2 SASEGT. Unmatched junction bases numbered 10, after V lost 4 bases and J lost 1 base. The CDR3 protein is CASSAGTGSLLNTGELFF. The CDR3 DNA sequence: TGTGCCAGCAGTGCTGGGACAGGGTCCCTACTGAACACCGGGGAGCTGTTTTTT.